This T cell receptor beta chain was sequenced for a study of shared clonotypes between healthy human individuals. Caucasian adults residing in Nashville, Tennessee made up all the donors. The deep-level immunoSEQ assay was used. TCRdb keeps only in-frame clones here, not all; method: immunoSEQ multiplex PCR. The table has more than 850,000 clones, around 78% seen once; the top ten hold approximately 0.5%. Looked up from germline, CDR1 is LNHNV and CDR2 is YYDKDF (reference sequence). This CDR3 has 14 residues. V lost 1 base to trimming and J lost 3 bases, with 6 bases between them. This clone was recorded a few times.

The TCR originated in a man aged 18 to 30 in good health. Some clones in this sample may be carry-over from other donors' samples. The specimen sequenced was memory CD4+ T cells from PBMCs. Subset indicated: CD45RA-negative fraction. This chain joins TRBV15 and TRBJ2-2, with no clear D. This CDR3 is CATSRAFDTGELFF. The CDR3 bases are TGTGCCACCAGCAGAGCGTTTGACACCGGGGAGCTGTTTTTT.